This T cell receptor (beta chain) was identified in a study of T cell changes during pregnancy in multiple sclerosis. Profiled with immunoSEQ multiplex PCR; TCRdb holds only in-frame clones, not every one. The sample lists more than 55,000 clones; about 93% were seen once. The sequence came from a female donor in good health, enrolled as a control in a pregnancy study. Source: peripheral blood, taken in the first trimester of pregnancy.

CDR3 nucleotide sequence: TGCGCCAGCAGCCCGGGACAGGGCGGCTACGAGCAGTACTTC. Residues: CASSPGQGGYEQYF. The chain uses TRBV4-1 and TRBJ2-7, with 9 bases fitting TRBD1. V shed 4 bases and J 3 bases; nucleotides not matched to a gene: 4. The CDR3 length is 14 residues. Germline loops: CDR1 MGHRA, CDR2 YSYEKL.